This is a list of T cell receptor beta chains from one sample in a study of shared clonotypes between healthy human individuals. Clones were sequenced by immunoSEQ multiplex PCR, and TCRdb holds only the in-frame ones, with some missing. The data contain about 2.4 million clones, roughly 93% of them singletons. The specimen sequenced was naive CD4+ T cells from PBMCs. These receptors were collected from a man between 18 and 29 years old in good health. Some clones in this sample may be carry-over from other donors' samples. The CDR3 runs from the conserved cysteine through the conserved F or W. D genes are given only for firm matches. Clone sizes are given selectively: once, few, many, or a class where the clone is expanded.

cdr3_length clone_size d_call j_call v_call cdr3_nt cdr3_aa
15 . TRBD2 TRBJ2-2 TRBV11-2 TGTGCCAGCAGCTTAGTAGCGGGAGCGGACGGGGAGCTGTTTTTT CASSLVAGADGELFF
15 . TRBD2 TRBJ2-7 TRBV19 TGTGCCAGTAGTACCGTAGCGGGTAGCTCCTACGAGCAGTACTTC CASSTVAGSSYEQYF
16 . . TRBJ1-1 TRBV6-1 TGTGCCAGCAGTGTCCCGCTGGGACGGACGAACACTGAAGCTTTCTTT CASSVPLGRTNTEAFF
13 . . TRBJ1-5 TRBV30 TGTGCCTGGAACAGGAATAGCAATCAGCCCCAGCATTTT CAWNRNSNQPQHF
15 . TRBD2 TRBJ2-5 TRBV5-1 TGCGCCAGCAGCCCTACCGGACTAGTCGGGGAGACCCAGTACTTC CASSPTGLVGETQYF
15 few TRBD1 TRBJ1-5 TRBV2 TGTGCCAGCAGGATTACAGGGGGTGGCAATCAGCCCCAGCATTTT CASRITGGGNQPQHF
13 . . TRBJ2-7 TRBV18 TGTGCCAGCTCACCACCACTGGACTACGAGCAGTACTTC CASSPPLDYEQYF
15 . TRBD1 TRBJ2-3 TRBV7-9 TGTGCCAGCAGCTTGGACAGGGCTAGCACAGATACGCAGTATTTT CASSLDRASTDTQYF
15 . TRBD1 TRBJ2-7 TRBV19 TGTGCCAGTAGTATGGTTGGACAGGGACCCTACGAGCAGTACTTC CASSMVGQGPYEQYF
13 . . TRBJ2-3 TRBV6-6 TGTGCCAGCAGGTCAGCTGCAGCAGATACGCAGTATTTT CASRSAAADTQYF
12 few . TRBJ1-1 TRBV2 TGTGCCAGCAGTCGGGGCTACACTGAAGCTTTCTTT CASSRGYTEAFF
16 . TRBD1 TRBJ2-5 TRBV5-1 TGCGCCAGCAGCAAAGGGACAGCGCCGTTCCAAGAGACCCAGTACTTC CASSKGTAPFQETQYF
13 once . TRBJ2-1 TRBV28 TGTGCCAGCAGTAGCGACTACTACAATGAGCAGTTCTTC CASSSDYYNEQFF
14 . . TRBJ2-3 TRBV19 TGTGCCAGTAGGGCCAGGCCGAGCACAGATACGCAGTATTTT CASRARPSTDTQYF
15 . . TRBJ1-4 TRBV28 TGTGCCAGCAGTCAAGGGGGAGACAGGCGGGAAAAACTGTTTTTT CASSQGGDRREKLFF
13 . TRBD1 TRBJ1-3 TRBV6-5 TGTGCCAGTAGAAAGACAGGGACGGACACCATATATTTT CASRKTGTDTIYF
13 . . TRBJ2-7 TRBV6-5 TGTGCCAGCAGTTACTCTTACTCCTACGAGCAGTACTTC CASSYSYSYEQYF
14 . TRBD2 TRBJ2-1 TRBV6-6 TGTGCCAGCTCGAAGGGAGGGGCTTACAATGAGCAGTTCTTC CASSKGGAYNEQFF
12 . . TRBJ2-7 TRBV2 TGTGCCAGCAGCCTACAGGGCTACGAGCAGTACTTC CASSLQGYEQYF
18 . TRBD1 TRBJ1-4 TRBV19 TGTGCCAGTATCCCCCGCTCCGGGACAGGTAGAGGTAATGAAAAACTGTTTTTT CASIPRSGTGRGNEKLFF
13 . TRBD2 TRBJ2-1 TRBV7-3 TGTGCCAGCAGTCCTGTCGGGGGGAATGAGCAGTTCTTC CASSPVGGNEQFF
13 . . TRBJ1-4 TRBV7-2 TGTGCCAGCAGCGGATGGGCGGGTGAAAAACTGTTTTTT CASSGWAGEKLFF
15 . TRBD1 TRBJ2-7 TRBV25-1 TGTGCCAGCAGTGAATCTGGGACAGGGGTCTTAGGGCAGTACTTC CASSESGTGVLGQYF
14 . TRBD1 TRBJ1-4 TRBV30 TGTGCCTGGAGTGAGGGACAGGGGGATGAAAAACTGTTTTTT CAWSEGQGDEKLFF
14 . TRBD1 TRBJ2-7 TRBV23-1 TGCGCCAGCAGTAAGGGGGCTGACTCCTACGAGCAGTACTTC CASSKGADSYEQYF
13 . . TRBJ1-2 TRBV5-4 TGTGCCAGCAGCTCGACCCCCAATGAGGGCTACACCTTC CASSSTPNEGYTF
14 . . TRBJ2-2 TRBV7-3 TGTGCCAGCAGCTTGGGGGGTAACACCGGGGAGCTGTTTTTT CASSLGGNTGELFF
16 once . TRBJ2-6 TRBV7-6 TGTGCCAGCAGCTTAAACTACAGGGCTGGGGCCAACGTCCTGACTTTC CASSLNYRAGANVLTF
17 . . TRBJ2-3 TRBV27 TGTGCCAGCAGTTTACAATCGGGCCGAGGACTCACAGATACGCAGTATTTT CASSLQSGRGLTDTQYF
13 . . TRBJ1-2 TRBV5-4 TGTGCCAGCAGCTTATTTGGGGCCTATGGCTACACCTTC CASSLFGAYGYTF